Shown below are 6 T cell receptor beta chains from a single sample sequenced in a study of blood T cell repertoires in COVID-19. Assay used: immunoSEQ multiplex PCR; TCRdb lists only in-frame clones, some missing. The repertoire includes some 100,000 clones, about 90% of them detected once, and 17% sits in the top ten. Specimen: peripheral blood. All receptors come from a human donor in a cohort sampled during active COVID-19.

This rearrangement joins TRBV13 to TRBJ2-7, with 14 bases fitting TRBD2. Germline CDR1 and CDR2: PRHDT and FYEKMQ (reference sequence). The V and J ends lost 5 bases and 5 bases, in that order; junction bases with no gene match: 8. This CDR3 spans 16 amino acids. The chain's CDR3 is CASSGPGLAGENEQYF. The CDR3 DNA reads TGTGCCAGCAGCGGGCCGGGACTAGCGGGGGAAAACGAGCAGTACTTC.

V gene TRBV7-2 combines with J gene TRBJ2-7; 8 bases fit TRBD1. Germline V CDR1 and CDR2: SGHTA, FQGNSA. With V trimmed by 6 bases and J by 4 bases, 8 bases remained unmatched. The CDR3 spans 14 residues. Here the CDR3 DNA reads TGTGCCAGCAGTAGACAGGGGATAGTATACGAGCAGTACTTC. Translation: CASSRQGIVYEQYF.

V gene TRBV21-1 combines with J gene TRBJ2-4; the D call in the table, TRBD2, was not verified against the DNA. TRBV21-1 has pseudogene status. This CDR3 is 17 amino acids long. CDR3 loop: CASSTNPGLADENIQYF. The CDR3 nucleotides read TGTGCCAGCAGCACCAACCCGGGACTAGCGGACGAAAACATTCAGTACTTC.

The CDR3 sequence: CATTSTGYHARPDYHYGYTF. As DNA, the CDR3 is TGCGCCACCACTTCGACAGGGTATCACGCGCGCCCAGATTACCACTATGGCTACACCTTC. V gene TRBV10-1 combines with J gene TRBJ1-2; TRBD1 agrees at 7 bases. In germline, CDR1 is WNHNN, CDR2 SYGVQD (reference sequence). CDR3 length: 20 amino acids. V gave up 10 bases and J gave up 3 bases; unmatched junction bases: 29.

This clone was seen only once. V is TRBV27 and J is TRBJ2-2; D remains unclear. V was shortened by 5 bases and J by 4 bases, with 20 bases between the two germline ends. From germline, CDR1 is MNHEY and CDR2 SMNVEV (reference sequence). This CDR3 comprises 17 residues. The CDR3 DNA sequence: TGTGCCAGCAGTCCGATCGAGATTACCCGAGGCACCGGGGAGCTGTTTTTT. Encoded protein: CASSPIEITRGTGELFF.

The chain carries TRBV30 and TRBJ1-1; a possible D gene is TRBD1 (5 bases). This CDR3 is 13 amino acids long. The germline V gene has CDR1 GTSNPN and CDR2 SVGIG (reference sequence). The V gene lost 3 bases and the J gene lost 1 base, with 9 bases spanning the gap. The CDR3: CAWSPGGNTEAFF. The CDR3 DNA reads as TGTGCCTGGAGCCCCGGGGGGAACACTGAAGCTTTCTTT. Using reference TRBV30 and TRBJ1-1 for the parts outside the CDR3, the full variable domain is SQTIHQWPATLVQPVGSPLSLECTVEGTSNPNLYWYRQAAGRGLQLLFYSVGIGQISSEVPQNLSASRPQDRQFILSSKKLLLSDSGFYLCAWSPGGNTEAFFGQGTRLTVV.